Shown below are 21 T cell receptor beta chains from a single sample sequenced in a study of T-cell memory formation after mild COVID-19. TCRdb reprocessed the 5' RACE reads with MiXCR, giving one entry per CDR3 protein. The table shows 500,000 to 650,000 distinct CDR3 sequences, with less than 25% occurring only once. Sequenced sample: PBMCs or a T cell subset sorted from them (not recorded which). Receptor source: an adult woman who had mild COVID-19 (a few samples of this study predate the infection). Cell type and time point are not known.

This clonotype has a count of ten or more. J is TRBJ2-5 and V is TRBV19; 7 bases are shared with TRBD2. The germline V gene encodes CDR1 LNHDA and CDR2 SQIVND (reference sequence). V was clipped by 4 bases and J by 5 bases; unmatched bases: 7. The CDR3 is made up of 14 amino acids. The CDR3 protein is CASSKSGTSETQYF. CDR3 in DNA: TGTGCCAGTAGTAAGAGCGGGACCTCGGAGACCCAGTACTTC.

The chain links TRBV7-6 to TRBJ2-3; D unclear. The ends were cut back, 1 base at V and 0 bases at J, with 8 bases in the middle. The germline CDR1 and CDR2 sequences are SGHVS and FNYEAQ. The CDR3 totals 15 residues. The CDR3 reads CASSLEAPSTDTQYF. CDR3 DNA: TGTGCCAGCAGCTTAGAGGCTCCGAGCACAGATACGCAGTATTTT.

This clonotype was seen once. This chain uses TRBV28 with TRBJ2-1; 8 bases align to TRBD1. The germline V gene encodes CDR1 MDHEN and CDR2 SYDVKM. The CDR3 is 15 residues long. V lost 5 bases and J lost 7; bases outside the gene matches: 10. The CDR3 DNA sequence: TGTGCCAGCAGTGCGACAGGGGCCCCCCTGAATGAGCAGTTCTTC. Its translation: CASSATGAPLNEQFF.

There are a few counts of this clonotype. The chain couples TRBV19 to TRBJ2-3; 13 bases match TRBD2. After removal of 5 bases from V and 4 bases from J, the junction contained 6 bases not matched to a gene. Germline V gene data show CDR1 as LNHDA and CDR2 as SQIVND (reference sequence). The CDR3 is 16 residues long. This chain's CDR3 is CASSDRTSGGADTQYF. The CDR3 coding sequence is TGTGCCAGTAGTGACCGGACTAGCGGGGGCGCAGATACGCAGTATTTT.

This clonotype was seen a few times. The chain recombines TRBV7-2 with TRBJ2-3, with 15 positions matching TRBD2. In germline, CDR1 is SGHTA, CDR2 FQGNSA. The CDR3 contains 19 residues. Trimming removed 5 bases from V and 2 bases from J; junction bases left unmatched: 11. CDR3 region: CASSPGLAGGTPLTDTQYF. The CDR3 coding sequence is TGTGCCAGCAGCCCAGGACTAGCGGGGGGGACCCCCCTCACAGATACGCAGTATTTT. Full variable domain (missing parts from reference TRBV7-2 and TRBJ2-3): GAGVSQSPSNKVTEKGKDVELRCDPISGHTALYWYRQSLGQGLEFLIYFQGNSAPDKSGLPSDRFSAERTGGSVSTLTIQRTQQEDSAVYLCASSPGLAGGTPLTDTQYFGPGTRLTVL.

This clonotype was counted a few times. J is TRBJ1-4 and V is TRBV24-1; 8 positions match TRBD1. The CDR3 sequence is 13 residues long. V lost 3 bases to trimming and J lost 13 bases; unmatched junction nucleotides: 6. CDR1 and CDR2 (germline): KGHDR, SFDVKD. This CDR3 reads CATSDPWTGRLFF. CDR3 nucleotide sequence: TGTGCCACCAGTGATCCATGGACAGGGCGACTGTTTTTT.

This clonotype came up a few times. This sequence joins TRBV24-1 and TRBJ2-2, with D possibly TRBD1 on 5 matching bases. Per the germline V gene, CDR1 is KGHDR and CDR2 is SFDVKD. The CDR3 runs to 16 residues. Trimming took off 5 bases at V and 4 bases at J, with 16 bases between the two ends. The CDR3 is CATSGRTGPFTGELFF. The CDR3 DNA reads as TGTGCCACCAGTGGACGCACAGGACCGTTCACCGGGGAGCTGTTTTTT.

The sample holds a few counts of this clonotype. V gene TRBV7-6 combines with J gene TRBJ2-7; no firm D call. This CDR3 spans 14 amino acids. Per germline, CDR1 SGHVS and CDR2 FNYEAQ. V was trimmed by 5 bases and J by 7 bases, leaving 18 bases between them. The CDR3 loop reads CASSPRTIMGEQYF. The CDR3 nucleotides read TGTGCCAGCAGCCCCCGGACCATAATGGGGGAGCAGTACTTC.

The rearrangement links TRBV7-9 to TRBJ2-3; TRBD1 or TRBD2 may be the D gene (7 bases each). The V and J ends lost 5 bases and 5 bases respectively, with 20 bases between them. The CDR3 sequence is 16 residues long. Looked up from germline, CDR1 is SEHNR and CDR2 is FQNEAQ (reference sequence). This CDR3 is CASSPTSGGVRDTQYF. CDR3 sequence (DNA): TGTGCCAGCAGCCCCACCTCAGGGGGGGTAAGAGATACGCAGTATTTT.

This rearrangement joins TRBV5-6 to TRBJ2-3, with unresolved D. This CDR3 is 14 amino acids long. The ends were cut back, 3 bases at V and 3 bases at J, with 11 bases in the middle. CDR1 and CDR2 (germline): SGHDT, YYEEEE. The CDR3 DNA is TGTGCCAGCAGCTCCACTGGATGGACAGATACGCAGTATTTT. Translated: CASSSTGWTDTQYF.

The DNA for the CDR3 is TGTGCCAGCAGTTTTAATAGCCTCCAGCAGTACTTC. Amino acids: CASSFNSLQQYF. The chain uses TRBV28 and TRBJ2-7; D gene ambiguous. Germline assignment: CDR1 MDHEN and CDR2 SYDVKM. There are 12 residues in the CDR3. V was pared by 3 bases and J by 8 bases, with 11 bases between.

The chain joins TRBV18 to TRBJ2-7; unclear D gene. Germline assignment: CDR1 KGHSH and CDR2 LQKENI. The CDR3 has 16 amino acids. V lost 3 bases and J lost 7, with 22 bases in between. The DNA for the CDR3 is TGTGCCAGCTCACCCCACTCAAAGACAAGGGCGAGGGAGCAGTACTTC. Translating gives CASSPHSKTRAREQYF.

The chain couples TRBV18 to TRBJ2-5; 9 bases agree with TRBD2. The CDR3 totals 15 residues. V dropped 3 bases and J dropped 0; count of bases not matched to a gene: 2. Germline CDR1 and CDR2: KGHSH and LQKENI. The chain's CDR3 is CASSPRLADQETQYF. CDR3 nucleotide sequence: TGTGCCAGCTCACCGCGACTAGCGGACCAAGAGACCCAGTACTTC. The full variable domain, with the rest looked up from reference TRBV18 and TRBJ2-5, is NAGVMQNPRHLVRRRGQEARLRCSPMKGHSHVYWYRQLPEEGLKFMVYLQKENIIDESGMPKERFSAEFPKEGPSILRIQQVVRGDSAAYFCASSPRLADQETQYFGPGTRLLVL.

This clonotype was detected only a few times. The chain couples TRBV30 to TRBJ2-3, with TRBD1 identical over 7 bases. V was pared by 1 base and J by 9 bases, with 1 base of the junction left unmatched. This CDR3 comprises 11 residues. CDR1 is GTSNPN, CDR2 SVGIG, per germline (reference sequence). CDR3 sequence: CAWSGQGTQYF. In nucleotides, the CDR3 is TGTGCCTGGAGTGGACAGGGAACGCAGTATTTT.

This rearrangement joins TRBV12-3 or TRBV12-4 to TRBJ2-2; 9 bases are shared with TRBD1. The CDR3 spans 16 residues. Trimming took 4 bases from V and 2 from J; bases not matched to a gene: 5. The CDR3 DNA follows: TGTGCCAGCAGTTCGGGGACAGGGATTAACACCGGGGAGCTGTTTTTT. Amino acids: CASSSGTGINTGELFF.

In its sample, this clonotype was seen a few times. The chain has TRBV12-3 or TRBV12-4 and TRBJ1-5; unclear D gene. Trimming took off 2 bases at V and 4 bases at J, with 6 bases between the two ends. The CDR3 is 13 amino acids. In nucleotides, the CDR3 is TGTGCCAGCAGTTTATCCGAGAATCAGCCCCAGCATTTT. Translated, it gives CASSLSENQPQHF.

This clonotype appeared a few times. The CDR3 DNA is TGTGCCAGCAGCTTGCGCGGACAGGGCTACGAGCAGTACTTC. Translating it yields CASSLRGQGYEQYF. This chain joins TRBV27 and TRBJ2-7, with 8 positions matching TRBD1. Germline assignment: CDR1 MNHEY and CDR2 SMNVEV (reference sequence). J was trimmed by 3 bases and V by 6 bases; bases with no gene match: 7. There are 14 residues in the CDR3.

This clonotype has a handful of counts. The V and J genes are TRBV10-3 and TRBJ2-1, with 8 nucleotides matching TRBD1. J lost 6 bases, V lost 3 bases, and 7 bases had no gene match. Germline CDR1 and CDR2: ENHRY and SYGVKD. This CDR3 spans 15 amino acids. CDR3 in DNA: TGTGCCATCAGTGAATCAGGGGGCTTCGCCAATGAGCAGTTCTTC. This encodes CAISESGGFANEQFF.

This clonotype turned up a few times. The rearrangement joins TRBV9 to TRBJ2-3; 7 bases are shared with TRBD2. Trimming at V came to 2 bases and at J to 4 bases, leaving 7 bases not matched to a gene. CDR1 is SGDLS and CDR2 is YYNGEE in the germline V gene. The length of the CDR3 is 15 residues. CDR3 in amino acids: CASSVWGGSADTQYF. The CDR3 coding sequence is TGTGCCAGCAGCGTGTGGGGGGGATCGGCAGATACGCAGTATTTT.

V is TRBV9 and J is TRBJ2-5; no reliable D call. This CDR3 contains 16 residues. Germline CDR1 and CDR2: SGDLS and YYNGEE. The V end was cut by 0 bases, the J end by 4 bases, with 16 bases between. The CDR3 DNA reads TGTGCCAGCAGCGTAGGGAGCTCGGGTGTGGCAGAGACCCAGTACTTC. This codes for CASSVGSSGVAETQYF.

The rearrangement joins TRBV7-9 to TRBJ2-3; D is possibly TRBD1 or TRBD2 (6 bases each). This CDR3 spans 15 amino acids. Germline V CDR1 and CDR2: SEHNR, FQNEAQ (reference sequence). Trimming left V 7 bases short and J 2 bases short, with 16 bases between. The CDR3 region has the DNA TGTGCCAGCAACGGGGGCACGGTCCACACAGATACGCAGTATTTT. Protein product: CASNGGTVHTDTQYF.